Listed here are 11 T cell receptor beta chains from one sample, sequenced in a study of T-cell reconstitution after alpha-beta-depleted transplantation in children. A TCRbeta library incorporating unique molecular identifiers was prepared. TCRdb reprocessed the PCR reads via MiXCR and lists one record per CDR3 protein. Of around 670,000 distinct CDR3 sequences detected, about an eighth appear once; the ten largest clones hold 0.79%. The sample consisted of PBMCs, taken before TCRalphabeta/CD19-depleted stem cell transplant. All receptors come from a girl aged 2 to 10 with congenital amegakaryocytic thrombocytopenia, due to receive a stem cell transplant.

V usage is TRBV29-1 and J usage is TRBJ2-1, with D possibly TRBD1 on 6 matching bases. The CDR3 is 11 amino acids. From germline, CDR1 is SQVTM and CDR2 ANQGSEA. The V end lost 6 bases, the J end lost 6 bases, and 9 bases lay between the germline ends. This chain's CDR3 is CSVRGSNEQFF. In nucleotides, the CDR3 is TGCAGCGTGAGGGGGTCCAATGAGCAGTTCTTC.

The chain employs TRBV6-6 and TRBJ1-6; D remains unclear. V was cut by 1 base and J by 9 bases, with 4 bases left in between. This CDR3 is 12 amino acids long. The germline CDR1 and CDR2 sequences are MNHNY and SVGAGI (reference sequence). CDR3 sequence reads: CASSYLGSPLHF. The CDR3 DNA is TGTGCCAGCAGTTACTTAGGTTCACCCCTCCACTTT.

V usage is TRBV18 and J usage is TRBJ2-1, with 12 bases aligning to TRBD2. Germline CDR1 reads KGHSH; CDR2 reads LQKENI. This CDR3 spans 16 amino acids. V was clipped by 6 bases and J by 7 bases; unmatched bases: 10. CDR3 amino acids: CASSIQTSGSGNEQFF. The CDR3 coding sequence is TGTGCCAGCTCGATTCAGACTAGCGGGAGTGGTAATGAGCAGTTCTTC.

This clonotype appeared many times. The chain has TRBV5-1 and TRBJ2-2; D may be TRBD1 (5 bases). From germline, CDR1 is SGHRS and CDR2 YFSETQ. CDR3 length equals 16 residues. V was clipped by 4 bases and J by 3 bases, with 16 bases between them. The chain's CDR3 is CASSPRRGSYTGELFF. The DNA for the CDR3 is TGCGCCAGCAGCCCCCGAAGGGGTTCGTACACCGGGGAGCTGTTTTTT.

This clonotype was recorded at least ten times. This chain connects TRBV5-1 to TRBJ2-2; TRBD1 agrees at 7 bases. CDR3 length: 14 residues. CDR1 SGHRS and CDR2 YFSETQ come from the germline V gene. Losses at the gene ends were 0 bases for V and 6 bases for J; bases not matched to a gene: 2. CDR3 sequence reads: CASSLVTGPGELFF. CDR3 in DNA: TGCGCCAGCAGCTTGGTGACAGGGCCCGGGGAGCTGTTTTTT.

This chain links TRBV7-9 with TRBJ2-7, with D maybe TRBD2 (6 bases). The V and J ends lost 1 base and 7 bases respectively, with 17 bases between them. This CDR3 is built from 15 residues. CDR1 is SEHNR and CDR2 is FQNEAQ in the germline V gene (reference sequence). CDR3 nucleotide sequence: TGTGCCAGCAGCTTAGTCGTCAGGGAGGATGGGGAGCAGTACTTC. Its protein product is CASSLVVREDGEQYF.

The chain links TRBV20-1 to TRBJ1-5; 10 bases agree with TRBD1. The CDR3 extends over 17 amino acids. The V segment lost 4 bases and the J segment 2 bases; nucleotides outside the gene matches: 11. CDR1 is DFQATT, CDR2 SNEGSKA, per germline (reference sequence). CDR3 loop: CSANPGQGLFGNQPQHF. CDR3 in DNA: TGCAGTGCTAACCCGGGACAGGGGTTATTCGGCAATCAGCCCCAGCATTTT.

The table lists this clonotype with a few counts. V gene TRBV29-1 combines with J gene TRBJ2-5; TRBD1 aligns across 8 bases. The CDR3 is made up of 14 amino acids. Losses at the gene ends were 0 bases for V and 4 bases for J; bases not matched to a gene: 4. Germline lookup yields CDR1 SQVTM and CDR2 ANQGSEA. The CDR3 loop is CSVEDRGQVETQYF. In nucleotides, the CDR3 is TGCAGCGTTGAAGATCGGGGACAGGTAGAGACCCAGTACTTC. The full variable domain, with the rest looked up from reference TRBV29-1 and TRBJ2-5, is SAVISQKPSRDICQRGTSLTIQCQVDSQVTMMFWYRQQPGQSLTLIATANQGSEATYESGFVIDKFPISRPNLTFSTLTVSNMSPEDSSIYLCSVEDRGQVETQYFGPGTRLLVL.

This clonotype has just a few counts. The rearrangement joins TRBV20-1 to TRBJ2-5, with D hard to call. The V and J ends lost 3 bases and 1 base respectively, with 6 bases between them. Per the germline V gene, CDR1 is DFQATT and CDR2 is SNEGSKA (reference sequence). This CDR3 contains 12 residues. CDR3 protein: CSARRFQETQYF. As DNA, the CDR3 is TGCAGTGCTAGGAGATTCCAAGAGACCCAGTACTTC.

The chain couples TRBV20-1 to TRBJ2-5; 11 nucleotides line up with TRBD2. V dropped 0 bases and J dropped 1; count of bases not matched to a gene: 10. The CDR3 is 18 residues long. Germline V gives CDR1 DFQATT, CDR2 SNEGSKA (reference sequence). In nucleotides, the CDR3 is TGCAGTGCTAGAGATCCTGGGCTAGCGGGAGGAGTCCAAGAGACCCAGTACTTC. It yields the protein CSARDPGLAGGVQETQYF.

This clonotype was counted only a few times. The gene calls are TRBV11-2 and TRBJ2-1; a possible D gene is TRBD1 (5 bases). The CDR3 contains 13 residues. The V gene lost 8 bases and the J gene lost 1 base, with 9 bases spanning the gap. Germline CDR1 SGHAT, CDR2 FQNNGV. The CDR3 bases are TGTGCCAGCCAGGGTGCATCCTACAATGAGCAGTTCTTC. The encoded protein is CASQGASYNEQFF.